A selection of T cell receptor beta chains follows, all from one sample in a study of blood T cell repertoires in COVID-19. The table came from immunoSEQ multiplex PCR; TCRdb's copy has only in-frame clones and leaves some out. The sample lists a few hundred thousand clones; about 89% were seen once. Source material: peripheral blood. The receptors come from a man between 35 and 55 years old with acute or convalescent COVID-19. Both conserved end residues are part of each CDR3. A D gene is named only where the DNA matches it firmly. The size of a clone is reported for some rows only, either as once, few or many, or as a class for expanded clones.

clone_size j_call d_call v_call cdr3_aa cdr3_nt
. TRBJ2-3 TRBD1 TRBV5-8 CASSLSGGQALTDTQYF TGTGCCAGCAGCTTGTCTGGCGGACAGGCCCTCACAGATACGCAGTATTTT
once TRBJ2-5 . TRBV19 CASRALDREGMTQYF TGTGCCAGTAGAGCCCTGGACAGGGAGGGAATGACCCAGTACTTC
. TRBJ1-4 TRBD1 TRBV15 CATSRRDRGGEKLFF TGTGCCACCAGCAGGCGGGACAGGGGTGGTGAAAAACTGTTTTTT
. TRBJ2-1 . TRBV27 CASSPDLDGSEQFF TGTGCCAGCAGCCCCGACCTGGATGGGAGTGAGCAGTTCTTC
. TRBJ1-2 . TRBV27 CASSLYRNYGYTF TGTGCCAGCAGTTTATACAGGAACTATGGCTACACCTTC
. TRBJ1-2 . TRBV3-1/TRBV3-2 CASSQDRAGRSYGYTF TGTGCCAGCAGCCAAGATCGAGCGGGGAGAAGCTATGGCTACACCTTC
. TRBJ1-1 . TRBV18 CASSPRWVSALNTEAFF TGTGCCAGCTCACCAAGATGGGTCAGCGCTCTGAACACTGAAGCTTTCTTT
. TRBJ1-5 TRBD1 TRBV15 CATSRDRGQGAANQPQHF TGTGCCACCAGCAGAGATAGGGGACAGGGGGCTGCAAATCAGCCCCAGCATTTT
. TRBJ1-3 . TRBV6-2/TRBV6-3 CASSYSMGRSSSGNTIYF TGTGCCAGCAGTTACTCGATGGGGAGGTCGAGCTCTGGAAACACCATATATTTT
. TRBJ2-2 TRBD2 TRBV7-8 CASSIRTRSGELFF TGTGCCAGCAGCATCAGGACTAGGTCCGGGGAGCTGTTTTTT
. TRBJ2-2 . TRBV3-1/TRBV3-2 CASSQRANTGELFF TGTGCCAGCAGCCAGAGGGCGAACACCGGGGAGCTGTTTTTT
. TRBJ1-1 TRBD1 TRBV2 CASSAGTGGIRTEAFF TGTGCCAGCAGTGCAGGGACAGGGGGCATTAGGACTGAAGCTTTCTTT
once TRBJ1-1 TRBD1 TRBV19 CASSRGQLNTEAFF TGTGCCAGTAGTCGGGGACAGTTGAACACTGAAGCTTTCTTT
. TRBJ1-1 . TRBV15 CATSRDQGSEAFF TGTGCCACCAGCAGGGACCAGGGGAGTGAAGCTTTCTTT
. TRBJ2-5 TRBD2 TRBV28 CASSPTSGRAGKETQYF TGTGCCAGCAGTCCGACTAGCGGGAGGGCCGGGAAAGAGACCCAGTACTTC
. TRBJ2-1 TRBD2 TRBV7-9 CASSRRLAGDNEQFF TGTGCCAGCAGCCGACGACTAGCGGGTGACAATGAGCAGTTCTTC
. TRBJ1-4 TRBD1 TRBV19 CASRDRGWKLFF TGTGCCAGCCGGGACAGGGGGTGGAAACTGTTTTTT
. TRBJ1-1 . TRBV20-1 CSASHDTEAFF TGCAGTGCTAGTCATGACACTGAAGCTTTCTTT
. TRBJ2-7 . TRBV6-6 CASSFLIDTSYEQYF TGTGCCAGCAGTTTCCTGATAGACACCTCCTACGAGCAGTACTTC
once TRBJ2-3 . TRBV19 CASSSRDTGDTQYF TGTGCCAGTAGTTCCCGGGACACCGGAGATACGCAGTATTTT
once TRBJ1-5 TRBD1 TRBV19 CASRGQGISNQPQHF TGTGCCAGTAGGGGACAGGGTATTAGCAATCAGCCCCAGCATTTT
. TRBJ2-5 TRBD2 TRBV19 CASSTGLAGRETQYF TGTGCCAGTAGTACCGGACTAGCGGGGAGGGAGACCCAGTACTTC
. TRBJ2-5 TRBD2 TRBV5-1 CASSSPMLTSEETQYF TGCGCCAGCAGCTCCCCGATGTTGACTAGCGAAGAGACCCAGTACTTC
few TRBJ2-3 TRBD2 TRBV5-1 CASREAGWTSTDTQYF TGCGCCAGCAGGGAAGCGGGGTGGACTAGCACAGATACGCAGTATTTT
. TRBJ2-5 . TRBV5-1 CASSSRGAKQETQYF TGCGCCAGCAGCTCCAGGGGGGCTAAGCAAGAGACCCAGTACTTC
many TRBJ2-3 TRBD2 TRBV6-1 CASSELAGGVDTQYF TGTGCCAGCAGTGAACTGGCGGGGGGGGTAGATACGCAGTATTTT
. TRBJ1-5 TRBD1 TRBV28 CASRRTGGSNQPQHF TGTGCCAGCAGGAGAACAGGGGGCAGCAATCAGCCCCAGCATTTT
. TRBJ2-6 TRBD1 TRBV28 CASRGQGASRGANVLTF TGTGCCAGCAGAGGACAGGGGGCGTCGAGGGGGGCCAACGTCCTGACTTTC
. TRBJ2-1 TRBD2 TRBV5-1 CASSLYKRLAGGSYNEQFF TGCGCCAGCAGCCTTTATAAGAGACTAGCGGGGGGCTCCTACAATGAGCAGTTCTTC
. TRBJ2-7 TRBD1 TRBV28 CASSFRTGYEQYF TGTGCCAGCAGTTTCCGGACAGGCTACGAGCAGTACTTC
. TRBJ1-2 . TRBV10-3 CAISDRTHKIYGYTF TGTGCCATCAGTGACCGGACACACAAAATCTATGGCTACACCTTC
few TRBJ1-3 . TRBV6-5 CASSPGWGNTIYF TGTGCCAGCAGTCCGGGGTGGGGAAACACCATATATTTT
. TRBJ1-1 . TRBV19 CASNRQGRNTEAFF TGTGCCAGTAACCGCCAGGGCCGGAACACTGAAGCTTTCTTT
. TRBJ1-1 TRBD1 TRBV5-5 CASSLGVGQGEYTEAFF TGTGCCAGCAGCTTGGGGGTCGGACAGGGGGAGTACACTGAAGCTTTCTTT
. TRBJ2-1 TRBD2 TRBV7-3 CASSPPAGPSYNEQFF TGTGCCAGCAGCCCTCCAGCGGGACCATCCTACAATGAGCAGTTCTTC
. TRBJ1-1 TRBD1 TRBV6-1 CASSEAWGQVLNTEAFF TGTGCCAGCAGTGAAGCCTGGGGACAGGTCTTAAACACTGAAGCTTTCTTT
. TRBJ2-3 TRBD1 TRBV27 CASRGTGSNTDTQYF TGTGCCAGCAGGGGGACAGGGAGTAACACAGATACGCAGTATTTT
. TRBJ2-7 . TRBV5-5 CASSRAMGRAKSEQYF TGTGCCAGCAGCAGAGCGATGGGCAGGGCGAAAAGCGAGCAGTACTTC
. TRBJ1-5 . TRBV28 CASSSGQTISNQPQHF TGTGCCAGCAGCTCTGGACAGACAATAAGCAATCAGCCCCAGCATTTT
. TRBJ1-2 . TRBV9 CASSPGYNYGYTF TGTGCCAGCAGCCCAGGGTACAACTATGGCTACACCTTC
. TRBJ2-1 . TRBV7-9 CASRKGDGRGGEQFF TGTGCCAGCAGAAAGGGTGATGGACGCGGAGGTGAGCAGTTCTTC
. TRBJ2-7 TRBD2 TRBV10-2 CASSPSGKSYEQYF TGCGCCAGTTCCCCGAGCGGGAAGTCCTACGAGCAGTACTTC
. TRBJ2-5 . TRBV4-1 CASSHRMEGETQYF TGCGCCAGCAGCCACCGGATGGAGGGTGAGACCCAGTACTTC
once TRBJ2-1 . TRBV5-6 CASSLAPPGVLEFF TGTGCCAGCAGCTTGGCGCCCCCGGGGGTCCTCGAGTTCTTC
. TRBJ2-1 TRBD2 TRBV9 CASSVNPGLAGGNEQFF TGTGCCAGCAGCGTCAACCCGGGACTAGCGGGAGGGAATGAGCAGTTCTTC
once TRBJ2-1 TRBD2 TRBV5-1 CASSFRLAVSYNEQFF TGCGCCAGCAGCTTCCGACTAGCGGTCTCCTACAATGAGCAGTTCTTC
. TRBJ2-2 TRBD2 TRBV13 CASSFTSGSSPGELFF TGTGCCAGCAGCTTCACTAGCGGGAGTAGTCCCGGGGAGCTGTTTTTT
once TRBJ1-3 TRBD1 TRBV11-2 CASSLDRAHTIYF TGTGCCAGCAGCTTGGACAGGGCGCACACCATATATTTT
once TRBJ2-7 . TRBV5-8 CASSSRDKGWVSEQYF TGTGCCAGCAGCTCCCGGGACAAGGGTTGGGTGTCCGAGCAGTACTTC
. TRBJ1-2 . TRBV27 CASSLSRAYGYTF TGTGCCAGCAGTTTAAGCAGGGCCTATGGCTACACCTTC
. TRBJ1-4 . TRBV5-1 CASQEEGRIGEKLFF TGCGCCAGCCAAGAGGAGGGCAGAATTGGTGAAAAACTGTTTTTT
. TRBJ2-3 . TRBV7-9 CASSLLQRQRPYSTDTQYF TGTGCCAGCAGCTTACTCCAGCGACAGCGCCCCTATAGCACAGATACGCAGTATTTT
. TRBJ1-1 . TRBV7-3 CASSLYGPGSTEAFF TGTGCCAGCAGCTTATATGGTCCGGGAAGCACTGAAGCTTTCTTT
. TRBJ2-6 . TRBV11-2 CASSLVVQIAGANVLTF TGTGCCAGCAGCTTAGTGGTCCAGATCGCCGGGGCCAACGTCCTGACTTTC
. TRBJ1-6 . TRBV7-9 CASSPDSLVPHF TGTGCCAGCAGCCCGGACAGTTTGGTGCCCCACTTT
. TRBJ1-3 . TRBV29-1 CSASKAGSGNTIYF TGCAGCGCCTCGAAGGCGGGGAGCGGAAACACCATATATTTT
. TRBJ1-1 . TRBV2 CASSATDMNTEAFF TGTGCCAGCAGTGCGACTGATATGAACACTGAAGCTTTCTTT
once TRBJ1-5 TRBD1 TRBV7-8 CASSSEGQAGSQPQHF TGTGCCAGCAGCTCGGAAGGACAGGCGGGTAGTCAGCCCCAGCATTTT